This T cell receptor (beta chain) was recovered during a study of shared clonotypes between healthy human individuals. Study-wide context: The study used three CD4 naive, three CD4 memory, two CD8 naive and one CD8 memory plate per donor.

General study findings and limits: Sampling was confined to blood; repertoires within tissues likely differ.

With regard to this clone: Its antigen is not known.

The naive CD8 fraction comprised CD45RO-negative cells positively selected for CCR7 and excluded terminally differentiated effector memory CD45RA+ cells. Repertoires were generated with immunoSEQ multiplex PCR, while TCRdb's copy carries only in-frame clones and drops some. This sample carries about 2 million clones, about 95% of them seen once, and the ten largest clones take 1.2%. The ends were cut back, 0 bases at V and 2 bases at J, with 10 bases in the middle. CDR1 is SGHRS and CDR2 is YFSETQ in the germline V gene. The CDR3 loop spans 15 amino acids. The rearrangement joins TRBV5-1 to TRBJ2-3; no definite D call. The sample consisted of naive CD8+ T cells sorted from blood. This sequence originates from a man younger than 35 in good health. The CDR3 DNA follows: TGCGCCAGCAGCTTGGAGAACGGATTCACAGATACGCAGTATTTT. Residues: CASSLENGFTDTQYF.